These 14 T cell receptor beta chains were sequenced from one sample in a study of blood T cell repertoires in COVID-19. The method was immunoSEQ multiplex PCR; TCRdb's version includes in-frame clones alone and lacks a portion of them. The table includes hundreds of thousands of clones, roughly 83% detected once. Sequencing input: peripheral blood. Receptor source: a woman in her seventies with active or convalescent COVID-19.

V and J are TRBV18 and TRBJ1-2, with 7 bases that match TRBD1. From germline, CDR1 is KGHSH and CDR2 LQKENI. The CDR3 contains 15 residues. The trim removed 3 bases at V and 6 bases at J, leaving 10 bases unmatched. The CDR3 region is CASSPSPTGANGYTF. The CDR3 bases are TGTGCCAGCTCACCCAGTCCAACAGGGGCGAATGGCTACACCTTC.

The chain links TRBV6-5 to TRBJ2-6; TRBD1 is a possible D gene (5 bases). The length of the CDR3 is 15 residues. V lost 2 bases to trimming and J lost 0 bases, with 5 bases between them. The germline V gene has CDR1 MNHEY and CDR2 SVGAGI. The CDR3 nucleotides are TGTGCCAGCAGTTACAGGGGCTCTGGGGCCAACGTCCTGACTTTC. Translation: CASSYRGSGANVLTF.

The chain recombines TRBV28 with TRBJ1-5; 8 bases match TRBD1. V lost 3 bases, J lost 8 bases, and 6 bases stayed unmatched. CDR1 MDHEN and CDR2 SYDVKM come from the germline V gene. CDR3 length: 14 amino acids. The CDR3 protein is CASSLTGETEPQHF. DNA for the CDR3: TGTGCCAGCAGTTTGACAGGGGAAACAGAGCCCCAGCATTTT.

The genes are TRBV7-9 and TRBJ2-7, with 7 bases lining up with TRBD1. Trimming at V came to 3 bases and at J to 3 bases, leaving 8 bases not matched to a gene. Germline assignment: CDR1 SEHNR and CDR2 FQNEAQ (reference sequence). The CDR3 totals 15 residues. CDR3 sequence: CASSFPRTGDYEQYF. In DNA, the CDR3 is TGTGCCAGCAGCTTCCCCAGGACAGGCGACTACGAGCAGTACTTC.

The rearrangement uses TRBV14 and TRBJ1-2, with TRBD1 as a possible D gene (5 bases). From germline, CDR1 is SGHDN and CDR2 FVKESK. There are 14 residues in the CDR3. Trimming took 2 bases from V and 7 from J, leaving 14 bases between them. CDR3 sequence (DNA): TGTGCCAGCAGCCAACGGAGACAGCCCGGTGGCTACACCTTC. Residues: CASSQRRQPGGYTF.

The CDR3, as DNA: TGTGCCAGCAGCCTCGGGGGTGCTAGCTCTAACTATGGCTACACCTTC. Protein product: CASSLGGASSNYGYTF. The V gene is TRBV6-6, the J gene TRBJ1-2, with D possibly being TRBD1 (5 bases). The germline gives CDR1 MNHNY, CDR2 SVGAGI (reference sequence). V lost 6 bases and J lost 0, with 17 bases in between. This CDR3 is 16 amino acids long.

V is TRBV7-3 and J is TRBJ1-6; 7 nucleotides match TRBD1. The junction had 4 bases not matched to a gene; V was cut back by 2 bases and J by 6 bases. Looked up from germline, CDR1 is SGHTA and CDR2 is FQGTGA. There are 15 residues in the CDR3. The CDR3 reads CASSLGAGGNSPLHF. The CDR3, as DNA: TGTGCCAGCAGCTTAGGGGCAGGGGGTAATTCACCCCTCCACTTT.

This clone has a single count. The chain combines TRBV9 with TRBJ2-3; 10 positions match TRBD1. This CDR3 has 17 residues. Germline V lookup: CDR1 SGDLS, CDR2 YYNGEE. Trimming cost V 2 bases and J 2 bases; bases outside gene matches: 8. The CDR3 DNA reads as TGTGCCAGCAGCGTCCCAAGACAGGGGGCTTTCACAGATACGCAGTATTTT. This sequence encodes CASSVPRQGAFTDTQYF.

Written as DNA, the CDR3 is TGTGCCAGCAGCCTCGGGCCCCCCGGGGGCACAGATACGCAGTATTTT. Encoded protein: CASSLGPPGGTDTQYF. The chain links TRBV3-1 (or the pseudogene TRBV3-2) to TRBJ2-3; D may be TRBD2 (5 bases). Trimming stripped 4 bases from V and 1 base from J, with 15 bases between. Germline V gene lookup returns CDR1 LGHDT and CDR2 YNNKEL (reference sequence). The CDR3 is 16 amino acids.

The DNA of the CDR3 is TGTGCCAGCAGTGTGGTAGCGGGATCTTCCTACGAGCAGTACTTC. Translating it yields CASSVVAGSSYEQYF. The chain joins TRBV6-4 to TRBJ2-7, with 8 bases fitting TRBD2. The V gene's germline CDR1 is MRHNA and CDR2 SNTAGT. There are 15 residues in the CDR3. With V trimmed by 4 bases and J by 1 base, 6 bases remained unmatched.

The gene calls are TRBV28 and TRBJ2-3; TRBD2 matches 10 bases. The V gene's germline CDR1 is MDHEN and CDR2 SYDVKM. V dropped 9 bases and J dropped 2; count of bases not matched to a gene: 5. CDR3 size: 14 residues. The CDR3 sequence: CASISGRATDTQYF. The DNA for the CDR3 is TGTGCCAGTATAAGCGGGAGGGCCACAGATACGCAGTATTTT.

The chain couples TRBV30 to TRBJ1-5; no firm D call. This CDR3 region has 19 residues. Trimming removed 2 bases from V and 0 bases from J, with 23 bases in between. Germline CDR1 is GTSNPN and CDR2 is SVGIG (reference sequence). The CDR3, as DNA: TGTGCCTGGAGTCCACCCGAGGGAGGGTCCTATTATAGCAATCAGCCCCAGCATTTT. It is translated as CAWSPPEGGSYYSNQPQHF.

The chain recombines TRBV29-1 with TRBJ2-7; D possibly corresponds to TRBD1 (6 bases). The CDR3 is made up of 12 amino acids. Germline V gene data show CDR1 as SQVTM and CDR2 as ANQGSEA. V was clipped by 5 bases and J by 1 base, with 9 bases between them. The CDR3 DNA reads TGCAGCGTTAGGGGGAAGTCCTACGAGCAGTACTTC. This codes for CSVRGKSYEQYF.

This chain joins TRBV27 and TRBJ2-3; TRBD2 might be the D (6 bases). The CDR3 length is 14 residues. The germline V gene has CDR1 MNHEY and CDR2 SMNVEV (reference sequence). Between the trimmed V and J ends, which lost 8 bases and 5 bases, there was a span of 17 bases. In DNA, the CDR3 is TGTGCCAGCCGGAGGGTAGGGGAAATAGATACGCAGTATTTT. Residues: CASRRVGEIDTQYF.